Below are 10 T cell receptor beta chains sequenced from a single sample in a study of shared clonotypes between healthy human individuals. TCRdb's copy holds only in-frame clones and misses some; the assay was immunoSEQ multiplex PCR. The sample has some 530,000 clones, approximately 82% seen once. Sequencing was carried out using PBMCs. These receptors all come from a woman aged 35 to 49 in good health. Some clones in this sample may be carry-over from other donors' samples.

CDR3 region: CSVEQGDRDSYEQYF. The CDR3 DNA sequence: TGCAGCGTTGAGCAGGGGGACAGGGACTCCTACGAGCAGTACTTC. This sequence joins TRBV29-1 and TRBJ2-7; 9 bases match TRBD1. J gave up 0 bases and V 3 bases, and 6 bases lay outside the gene matches. From germline, CDR1 is SQVTM and CDR2 ANQGSEA. CDR3 length equals 15 residues.

The rearrangement links TRBV18 to TRBJ2-5; TRBD2 is a possible D gene (6 bases). The CDR3 runs to 14 residues. The V and J ends lost 2 bases and 2 bases respectively, with 9 bases between them. CDR1 KGHSH and CDR2 LQKENI come from the germline V gene. CDR3: CASSPGGIQETQYF. The CDR3 nucleotides are TGTGCCAGCTCACCAGGAGGGATACAAGAGACCCAGTACTTC.

V is TRBV5-8 and J is TRBJ2-1; D is unresolved. CDR1 is SGHTS, CDR2 YDEGEE, per germline. Trimming pared 3 bases from V and 6 bases from J, leaving 16 bases between. This CDR3 contains 15 residues. The CDR3 sequence is CASSSGRILINEQFF. In DNA, the CDR3 is TGTGCCAGCAGCTCCGGACGGATCCTGATCAATGAGCAGTTCTTC.

The genes are TRBV28 and TRBJ2-5; maybe TRBD2 (5 bases). Germline-derived CDR1 and CDR2 are MDHEN and SYDVKM. Between the trimmed V and J ends, which lost 3 bases and 2 bases, there was a span of 16 bases. This CDR3 spans 16 amino acids. The CDR3 DNA reads as TGTGCCAGCAGTTTGGCGGACTCCCCGTGGCAAGAGACCCAGTACTTC. Its translation: CASSLADSPWQETQYF.

The rearrangement links TRBV10-3 to TRBJ2-1; D may be TRBD2 (6 bases). This CDR3 comprises 14 residues. The germline V and J ends were trimmed by 3 bases and 5 bases, with 11 bases remaining between them. The V gene's germline CDR1 is ENHRY and CDR2 SYGVKD. The CDR3 nucleotides read TGTGCCATCAGTGATTCGGGAGACGACAATGAGCAGTTCTTC. The encoded protein is CAISDSGDDNEQFF.

The V and J genes are TRBV7-3 and TRBJ2-3; no clear D gene. Germline lookup yields CDR1 SGHTA and CDR2 FQGTGA. V lost 2 bases and J 4 bases, leaving 7 bases between the germline ends. The CDR3 loop spans 13 amino acids. CDR3 protein: CASSLSGSDTQYF. The CDR3 DNA sequence: TGTGCCAGCAGCTTATCCGGGTCAGATACGCAGTATTTT.

This clone showed up just a few times. This rearrangement joins TRBV12-2 to TRBJ2-7; TRBD2, as called in the table, went unchecked against the DNA. TRBV12-2 is listed as a pseudogene. The CDR3 runs 18 residues. CDR3 amino acids: CASRLAIATSGRAYEQYF. Written as DNA, the CDR3 is TGTGCAAGTCGCTTAGCCATAGCTACTAGCGGGAGAGCCTACGAGCAGTACTTC.

DNA of the CDR3: TGTGCCAGCAGCCGTATCTGGGGCAATCAGCCCCAGCATTTT. This translates into CASSRIWGNQPQHF. J is TRBJ1-5 and V is TRBV28; unclear D gene. The CDR3 runs to 14 residues. Germline V lookup: CDR1 MDHEN, CDR2 SYDVKM. V was pared by 6 bases and J by 2 bases, with 11 bases between.

This chain links TRBV30 with TRBJ1-3; no clear D gene. Germline V CDR1 and CDR2: GTSNPN, SVGIG (reference sequence). The CDR3 extends over 14 amino acids. V was trimmed by 3 bases and J by 0 bases, leaving 9 bases between them. The DNA of the CDR3 is TGTGCCTGGAGGTCGGCGATCTCTGGAAACACCATATATTTT. Translation gives CAWRSAISGNTIYF.

Points on this clone: Other DNA sequences within the sample encode an identical CDR3. The V call is TRBV5-1, the J call TRBJ2-2; D unresolved. The germline V gene has CDR1 SGHRS and CDR2 YFSETQ. This CDR3 contains 14 residues. V was shortened by 3 bases and J by 1 base, with 7 bases between the two germline ends. Here the CDR3 DNA reads TGCGCCAGCAGCTCCGACGTGAACACCGGGGAGCTGTTTTTT. Protein product: CASSSDVNTGELFF.